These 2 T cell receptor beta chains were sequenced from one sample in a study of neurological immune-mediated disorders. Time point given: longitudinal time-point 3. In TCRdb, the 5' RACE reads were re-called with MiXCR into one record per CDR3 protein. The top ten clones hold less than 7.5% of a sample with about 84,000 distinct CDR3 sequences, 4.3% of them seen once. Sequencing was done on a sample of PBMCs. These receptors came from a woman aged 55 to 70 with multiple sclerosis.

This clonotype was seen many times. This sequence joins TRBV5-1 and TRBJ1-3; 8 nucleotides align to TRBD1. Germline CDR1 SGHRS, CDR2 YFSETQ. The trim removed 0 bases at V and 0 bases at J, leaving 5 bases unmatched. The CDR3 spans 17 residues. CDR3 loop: CASSLDGTGYSGNTIYF. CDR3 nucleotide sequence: TGCGCCAGCAGCTTGGATGGGACAGGCTACTCTGGAAACACCATATATTTT.

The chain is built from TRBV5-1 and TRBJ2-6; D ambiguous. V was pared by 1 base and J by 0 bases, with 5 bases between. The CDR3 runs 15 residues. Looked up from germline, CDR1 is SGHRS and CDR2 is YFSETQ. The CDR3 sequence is CASSLLTSGANVLTF. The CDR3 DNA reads TGCGCCAGCAGCTTGCTAACCTCTGGGGCCAACGTCCTGACTTTC.